The clone carrying this T cell receptor (beta chain) was counted only a few times. Germline V lookup: CDR1 DFQATT, CDR2 SNEGSKA (reference sequence). V shed 6 bases and J shed 3 bases, with 11 bases lying between them. The CDR3 sequence is 12 residues long. The sample originates from a study of T-cell memory formation after mild COVID-19. TCRdb processed the 5' RACE reads anew with MiXCR; each CDR3 protein has one entry. The sample carries around 310,000 distinct CDR3 sequences, approximately 15% recorded once. The TCR originated in a man younger than 35 who had mild COVID-19 (a few samples of this study predate the infection). Cell type and time point are not known. The chain couples TRBV20-1 to TRBJ1-2, with D uncertain. The sequenced sample consisted of PBMCs or a T cell subset sorted from them (not recorded which). CDR3 residues: CSAPNRDYGYTF. CDR3 DNA: TGCAGTGCCCCAAATCGGGACTATGGCTACACCTTC.